Given below is one TCR beta chain in context. Its antigen is not known. This sample was included in a study of breast tumors, draining lymph nodes, adjacent tissues. The CDR3 has 19 amino acids. V lost 4 bases to trimming and J lost 6 bases; unmatched junction nucleotides: 20. The germline gives CDR1 SGHTA, CDR2 FQGNSA. Study-level points and caveats: Tumor T cell lymph node origin was a supported hypothesis, not proven. Tumor and nontumor repertoires were significantly more similar in luminal-like than in basal-like breast cancer.

In TCRdb, the multiplex PCR reads were re-called with MiXCR into one record per CDR3 protein. The sample yields under 350,000 distinct CDR3 sequences, 30% seen once. Samples came from axillary lymph nodes draining the breast cancer. This TCR was recovered from a female donor with breast cancer. Some clones in this sample may be carry-over from other donors' samples. Material for sequencing was axillary lymph node tissue. The rearrangement joins TRBV7-2 to TRBJ2-2; 7 nucleotides agree with TRBD2. The chain's CDR3 is CASSSIVPAGVDLPGELFF. CDR3 nucleotides: TGTGCCAGCAGCTCGATTGTACCGGCGGGAGTCGACCTCCCCGGGGAGCTGTTTTTT.